The sample holds many counts of the clone carrying this T cell receptor (beta chain). What it binds is unknown. This specimen comes from a study of T-cell reconstitution after alpha-beta-depleted transplantation in children. A TCRbeta library incorporating unique molecular identifiers was prepared. TCRdb called the PCR reads again in MiXCR, with one record for every CDR3 protein. The repertoire holds some 220,000 distinct CDR3 sequences, with approximately 11% as singletons. Findings and limits, study-wide: Once a year had passed after transplant, T-cell counts and diversity came mostly from newly produced T cells. In patients about two months after transplant, alpha-beta T cells reportedly arose from several hundred expanded graft clones.

This CDR3 comprises 14 residues. The J segment lost 5 bases and the V segment lost 6 bases, leaving 6 bases of the junction unmatched. Per germline, CDR1 MNHEY and CDR2 SVGAGI. The sample consisted of PBMCs, taken before TCRalphabeta/CD19-depleted stem cell transplant. The chain has TRBV6-5 and TRBJ2-2; TRBD1 matches 7 bases. This sequence was found in a child in the first two years of life with acute myeloid leukemia, due to receive a stem cell transplant. Here the CDR3 DNA reads TGTGCCAGCAGGTCGGGACAGCGGACCGGGGAGCTGTTTTTT. It translates to CASRSGQRTGELFF.